The clone carrying this TCR beta chain has just one count. Its specificity is unknown. This entry is derived from a study of T cells in Graves' hyperthyroidism and ophthalmopathy. TCR beta CDR3 regions were amplified from RNA. During a first-round RT-PCR of the TCR CDR3, the HTBI primer set was used. MiXCR, applied by TCRdb to the multiplex PCR reads, yields one record per CDR3 protein. Of hundreds of thousands of distinct CDR3 sequences listed, about a sixth are singletons. Among the patients, aged 18 to 65, hyperthyroidism was newly diagnosed and had lasted under 2 months. Regarding the study as a whole: Most thyroid clonotypes with frequency above 0.001 were detected in blood. The model foresaw ophthalmopathy a median roughly 6.5 months prior to onset. The authors' 13 V-J model separated ophthalmopathy from stable hyperthyroidism.

The receptor's source is a young woman with Graves' hyperthyroidism. Sequenced: blood.

The CDR3 DNA is TGCGCCAGCAGGGGGTGGAGAACCTACGAGCAGTACTTC. Translated: CASRGWRTYEQYF. The chain couples TRBV4-1 to TRBJ2-7; D is unresolved. In germline, CDR1 is MGHRA, CDR2 YSYEKL. Trimming removed 6 bases from V and 2 bases from J, with 11 bases in between. This CDR3 is built from 13 residues.